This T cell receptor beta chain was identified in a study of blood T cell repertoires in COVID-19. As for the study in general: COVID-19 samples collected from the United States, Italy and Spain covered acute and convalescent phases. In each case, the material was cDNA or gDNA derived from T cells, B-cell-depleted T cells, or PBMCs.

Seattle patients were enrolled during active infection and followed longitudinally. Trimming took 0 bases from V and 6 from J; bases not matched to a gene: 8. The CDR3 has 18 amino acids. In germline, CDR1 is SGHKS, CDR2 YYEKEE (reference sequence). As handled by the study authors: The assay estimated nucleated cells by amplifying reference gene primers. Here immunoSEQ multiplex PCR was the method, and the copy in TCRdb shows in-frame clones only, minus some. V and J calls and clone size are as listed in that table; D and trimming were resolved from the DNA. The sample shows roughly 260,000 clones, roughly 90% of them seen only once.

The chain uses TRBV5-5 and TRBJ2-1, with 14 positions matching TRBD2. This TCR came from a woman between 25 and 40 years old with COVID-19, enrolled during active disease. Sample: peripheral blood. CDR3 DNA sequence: TGTGCCAGCAGCTTGGTGGTGACTAGCGGGAGGGCCCTCAATGAGCAGTTCTTC. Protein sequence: CASSLVVTSGRALNEQFF.